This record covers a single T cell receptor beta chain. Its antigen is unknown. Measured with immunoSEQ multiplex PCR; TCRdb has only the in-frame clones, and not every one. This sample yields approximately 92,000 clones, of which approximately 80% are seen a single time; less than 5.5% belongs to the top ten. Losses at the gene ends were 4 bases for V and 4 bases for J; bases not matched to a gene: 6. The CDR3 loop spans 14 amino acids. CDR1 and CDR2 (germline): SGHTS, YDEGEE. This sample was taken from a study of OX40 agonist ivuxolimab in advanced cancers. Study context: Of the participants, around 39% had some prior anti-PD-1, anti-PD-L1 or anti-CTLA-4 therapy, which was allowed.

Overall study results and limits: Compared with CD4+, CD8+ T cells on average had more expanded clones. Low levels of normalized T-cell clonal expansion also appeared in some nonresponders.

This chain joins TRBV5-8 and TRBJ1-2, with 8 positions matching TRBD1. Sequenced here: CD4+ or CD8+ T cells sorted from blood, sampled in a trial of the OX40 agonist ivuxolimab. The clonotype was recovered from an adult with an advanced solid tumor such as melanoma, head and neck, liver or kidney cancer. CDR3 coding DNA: TGTGCCAGCAGCCAAGGACAGGGCCCCTATGGCTACACCTTC. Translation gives CASSQGQGPYGYTF.